The source of this TCR beta chain is a study of cytomegalovirus exposure and HLA in healthy donors. Study-wide points: With later analysis, a missense DCLRE1C variant became linked to TCR beta V- and J-gene trimming. TCR beta sequences reportedly predicted most subjects' HLA-A and HLA-B alleles accurately. Earlier analysis looked at TCR beta V segments, and most were productive about 90% or about 30% of the time.

PCR involved 60 Vbeta and 13 Jbeta primers. Clones were sequenced by immunoSEQ multiplex PCR, and TCRdb holds only the in-frame ones, with some missing. The data hold about 200,000 clones, with 79% observed a single time. This CDR3 comprises 13 residues. Germline CDR1 is SQVTM and CDR2 is ANQGSEA. Trimming removed 6 bases from V and 6 bases from J; junction bases left unmatched: 10. Remarks on this clone: What it binds is not known.

This TCR was recovered from a man aged 45 to 65 in good health and CMV-seronegative. Sequenced material: PBMCs. The chain employs TRBV29-1 and TRBJ2-7, with 8 bases identical to TRBD1. CDR3 sequence (DNA): TGCAGCGTCTCAGGAACAGGGGGACGCGAGCAGTACTTC. Its protein product is CSVSGTGGREQYF.